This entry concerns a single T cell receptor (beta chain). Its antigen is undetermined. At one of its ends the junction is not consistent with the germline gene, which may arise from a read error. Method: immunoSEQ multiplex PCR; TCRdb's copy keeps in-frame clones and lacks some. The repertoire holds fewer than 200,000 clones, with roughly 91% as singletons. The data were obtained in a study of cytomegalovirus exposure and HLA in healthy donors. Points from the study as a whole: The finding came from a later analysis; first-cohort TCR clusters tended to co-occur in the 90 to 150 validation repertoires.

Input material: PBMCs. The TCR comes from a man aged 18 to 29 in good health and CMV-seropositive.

CDR3 DNA: TGTGCTAGCAGCTTAGATCGGGGGGCCAGAGAGACCCAGTACTTC. This gives the protein CASSLDRGARETQYF. The chain combines TRBV7-7 with TRBJ2-5, with a weak D call TRBD2 (7 bases). Germline V lookup: CDR1 SSHAT, CDR2 FNYEAQ (reference sequence). This CDR3 is 15 amino acids long.